The rows below give T cell receptor beta chains drawn from one sample of a study of regulatory T cells in long-lasting Graves disease. TCRdb reprocessed the multiplex PCR reads with MiXCR, giving one entry per CDR3 protein. The sample has approximately 350,000 distinct CDR3 sequences, roughly 17% seen once; the top ten hold 20% to 25%. This sample also appeared in a second study, on T cells in Graves' hyperthyroidism and ophthalmopathy.

The source material was peripheral blood mononuclear cells (PBMCs), sampled at new diagnosis, from a patient treated with antithyroid drugs. The receptor set was obtained from a woman between 18 and 30 years old with Graves disease. Each CDR3 is given with its conserved first and last residue. Fields, in order: D gene, J gene, clone size, V gene, CDR3 DNA, CDR3 protein. A D gene is named only where the DNA matches it firmly. For some rows the clone size is stated as once, few or many, or as a class when expanded; others skip it.

>TRBD1|TRBJ1-5|.|TRBV9
TGCGCCAGCAGCTCAGCGGGACAGCTCAATCAGCCCCAGCATTTT
CASSSAGQLNQPQHF
>TRBD1|TRBJ1-1|many|TRBV9
TGTGCCAGCAGCGTAGCGGGGACAGTACTGAACACTGAAGCTTTCTTT
CASSVAGTVLNTEAFF
>.|TRBJ2-3|few|TRBV12-3/TRBV12-4
TGTGCCAGCAGTTTAGACAGGGCAACCACAGATACGCAGTATTTT
CASSLDRATTDTQYF
>.|TRBJ2-1|many|TRBV12-3/TRBV12-4
TGTGCCAGCAGTCCCCTGCTTTCTGCGTGGTCCTACAATGAGCAGTTCTTC
CASSPLLSAWSYNEQFF
>.|TRBJ2-1|many|TRBV5-1
TGCGCCAGCAGCTTGTCGCAGGGATACAATGAGCAGTTCTTC
CASSLSQGYNEQFF
>.|TRBJ2-7|many|TRBV5-1
TGCGCCAGCAGCTTGGCCGGGCAGGGCGAGCAGTACTTC
CASSLAGQGEQYF
>.|TRBJ2-4|.|TRBV19
TGTGCCAGTAGTATTACACACATTCAGTACTTC
CASSITHIQYF
>TRBD2|TRBJ2-3|many|TRBV4-1
TGCGCCAGCAGCCAAGGAGCGGGAAGGGCAGATACGCAGTATTTT
CASSQGAGRADTQYF
>.|TRBJ1-2|.|TRBV10-3
TGTGCCATCAGTGAGACAGGGACTTCCGGCTACACCTTC
CAISETGTSGYTF
>.|TRBJ1-4|many|TRBV2
TGTGCCAGCAGCGAAACAGGGTTCGGAAACGAAAAACTGTTTTTT
CASSETGFGNEKLFF
>.|TRBJ1-6|many|TRBV12-3/TRBV12-4
TGTGCCAGCAGTTTAGTTCGGGGGCTGACCCTCCACTTT
CASSLVRGLTLHF
>.|TRBJ2-5|few|TRBV5-1
TGCGCCAGCAGCTGGGGCGGACCGCAAGAGACCCAGTACTTC
CASSWGGPQETQYF
>.|TRBJ2-3|many|TRBV3-1
TGTGCCAGCAGCGATCGAGCGGCGCAGTATTTT
CASSDRAAQYF
>.|TRBJ1-6|.|TRBV20-1
TGCAGTGCTACCCCAACAGGGCCTGGAAATTCACCCCTCCACTTT
CSATPTGPGNSPLHF
>.|TRBJ1-1|.|TRBV5-1
TGCGCCAGCAGAAAAGGACATGGCCTGAACACTGAAGCTTTCTTT
CASRKGHGLNTEAFF
>.|TRBJ2-1|many|TRBV6-1
TGTGCCAGCAGACCCGACTGGGGGAATTTCAATGAGCAGTTCTTC
CASRPDWGNFNEQFF
>.|TRBJ2-7|many|TRBV5-5
TGTGCCAGCAGCTTCGTAACAGGCTACGAGCAGTACTTC
CASSFVTGYEQYF
>.|TRBJ2-3|many|TRBV11-2
TGTGCCAGCAGCTCGGGAGTGGCCACAGATACGCAGTATTTT
CASSSGVATDTQYF
>.|TRBJ2-3|many|TRBV2
TGTGCCAGCGGACCCACAGGAGGGGCAGATACGCAGTATTTT
CASGPTGGADTQYF
>TRBD1|TRBJ1-4|many|TRBV3-1
TGTGCCAGCAGCCAGTACAGGGGAACTAATGAAAAACTGTTTTTT
CASSQYRGTNEKLFF
>.|TRBJ1-1|many|TRBV27
TGTGCCAGCAGCTCGGGGATTTTGAACACTGAAGCTTTCTTT
CASSSGILNTEAFF
>.|TRBJ2-7|many|TRBV6-2/TRBV6-3
TGTGCCAGCAGTTCTCAGCGGGCGGACTACGAGCAGTACTTC
CASSSQRADYEQYF
>TRBD2|TRBJ2-3|many|TRBV11-2
TGTGCCAGCAGCTTAGTGGGACTAGCGGGATTGAGCGTCACAGATACGCAGTATTTT
CASSLVGLAGLSVTDTQYF
>TRBD2|TRBJ2-5|many|TRBV7-8
TGTGCCAGCAGCTTAGCCCCGGGGGGAGGAGAGACCCAGTACTTC
CASSLAPGGGETQYF
>.|TRBJ1-5|.|TRBV5-1
TGCGCCAGCAGCTTGGATCAGGGGTCGGGCAATCAGCCCCAGCATTTT
CASSLDQGSGNQPQHF
>TRBD2|TRBJ2-1|many|TRBV3-1
TGTGCCAGCAGCCAAGTAGGAGGGAGGGCCTACAATGAGCAGTTCTTC
CASSQVGGRAYNEQFF
>.|TRBJ1-6|many|TRBV20-1
TGCAGTGCTAGAGATAGTGCTGTGGGGGTGATTAATTCACCCCTCCACTTT
CSARDSAVGVINSPLHF
>TRBD1|TRBJ2-5|many|TRBV5-5
TGTGCCAGCAGCAGGGGACAGGGAGCAGAGACCCAGTACTTC
CASSRGQGAETQYF
>TRBD1|TRBJ2-7|many|TRBV18
TGTGCCAGCTCCGGACAGGCGACCTACGAGCAGTACTTC
CASSGQATYEQYF
>.|TRBJ1-5|.|TRBV9
TGTGCCAGCAGCGTAGTGAAGGGCAATCAGCCCCAGCATTTT
CASSVVKGNQPQHF
>.|TRBJ1-3|few|TRBV6-1
TGTGCCAGCAGTGAATGGGGAGCTGGAAACACCATATATTTT
CASSEWGAGNTIYF
>.|TRBJ2-2|.|TRBV5-1
TGCGCCAGCAGCCCAGCAACGACAGGAACGAACACCGGGGAGCTGTTTTTT
CASSPATTGTNTGELFF
>.|TRBJ2-7|many|TRBV3-1
TGTGCCAGCAGCCAAGAATCACGGTCCTACGAGCAGTACTTC
CASSQESRSYEQYF
>TRBD2|TRBJ2-3|many|TRBV7-9
TGTGCCAGCAGCGGCCCCGGGACTAGCGGGGGCTGGTTTCGCACAGATACGCAGTATTTT
CASSGPGTSGGWFRTDTQYF
>.|TRBJ2-3|.|TRBV7-9
TGTGCCAGCAGCTTAGCGGGCATTAATACGCAGTATTTT
CASSLAGINTQYF
>.|TRBJ1-5|many|TRBV5-1
TGCGCCAGCAGCTTGGCAGGGACGGGTCAGCCCCAGCATTTT
CASSLAGTGQPQHF
>TRBD2|TRBJ2-1|many|TRBV2
TGTGCCAGCAGTAGACTAGCTAGCAATGAGCAGTTCTTC
CASSRLASNEQFF
>TRBD1|TRBJ2-7|few|TRBV7-2
TGTGCCAGCAGCTTAGGCCCGACAGGGCCCCCCTACGAGCAGTACTTC
CASSLGPTGPPYEQYF
>TRBD1|TRBJ1-4|many|TRBV30
TGTGCCTGGAGAAATCCCCAACAGGGGCGAATCGAAAAACTGTTTTTT
CAWRNPQQGRIEKLFF
>.|TRBJ1-1|many|TRBV20-1
TGCAGTGCTACCGTTCAGGTTTCGGGCACTGAAGCTTTCTTT
CSATVQVSGTEAFF
>.|TRBJ2-1|many|TRBV7-2
TGTGCCAGCAGCTTAGCTGGGTCGACCTACAATGAGCAGTTCTTC
CASSLAGSTYNEQFF
>.|TRBJ2-7|many|TRBV28
TGTGCCAGTTCAACCGCGAGACGGGGGTCTTACGAGCAGTACTTC
CASSTARRGSYEQYF
>TRBD1|TRBJ1-1|.|TRBV18
TGTGCCAGCTCACGGACAGGGTTCATCCCGACTGAAGCTTTCTTT
CASSRTGFIPTEAFF
>TRBD1|TRBJ2-7|many|TRBV7-8
TGTGCCAGCAGCTTAGTAATTCAACAGGGGGCGATCGAGCAGTACTTC
CASSLVIQQGAIEQYF
>.|TRBJ2-3|many|TRBV15
TGTGCCACCAGCCGGGGACGTGCGGATACGCAGTATTTT
CATSRGRADTQYF
>.|TRBJ2-5|many|TRBV28
TGTGCCAGCAGTTTATTGACGGAACAAGAGACCCAGTACTTC
CASSLLTEQETQYF
>.|TRBJ1-2|.|TRBV6-1
TGTGCGATAGCCGGTATGTCAGGGTACGGCTACACCTTC
CAIAGMSGYGYTF
>.|TRBJ1-6|many|TRBV20-1
TGCAGTGCTAGAGACTCCCAGCTAGGGGGATCACCCCTCCACTTT
CSARDSQLGGSPLHF
>TRBD2|TRBJ2-7|many|TRBV5-4
TGTGCCAGCAGCCTTCTCGGAGCGGGAGGCCCCTACGAGCAGTACTTC
CASSLLGAGGPYEQYF
>.|TRBJ2-7|few|TRBV15
TGTACCACCAGCAGAGATGTTTTGGGCTACGAGCAGTACTTC
CTTSRDVLGYEQYF
>.|TRBJ2-7|many|TRBV7-8
TGTGCCAGCAGCTTAAGTCTGACCTACGAGCAGTACTTC
CASSLSLTYEQYF
>.|TRBJ2-2|.|TRBV18
TGTGCCAGCTCACTAAAAGGTGTCAGGACTTCGAACACCGGGGAGCTGTTTTTT
CASSLKGVRTSNTGELFF
>TRBD2|TRBJ2-1|few|TRBV7-8
TGTGCCAGCAGCCCCCGCCTGATAGCGGGAGTCTCCTACAATGAGCAGTTCTTC
CASSPRLIAGVSYNEQFF
>TRBD2|TRBJ2-7|many|TRBV7-2
TGTGCCAGCAGCTTACAAGCGGGAGTAGTCGAGCAGTACTTC
CASSLQAGVVEQYF
>.|TRBJ2-7|.|TRBV20-1
TGCAGTGCAGCAACTCGGTGGGGCACCTACGAGCAGTACTTC
CSAATRWGTYEQYF
>.|TRBJ2-5|few|TRBV19
TGTGCCAGTAGTATAGATGGGTCGCGGGTACAGACCCAGTACTTC
CASSIDGSRVQTQYF